A single sample gave rise to the 20 T cell receptor beta chains below, sequenced in a study of T cell repertoires in cytomegalovirus infection. The antigens for these receptors are not known. TCRdb fed the reads into MiXCR, producing one record per CDR3 protein. The data contain roughly 800,000 distinct CDR3 sequences, 25% to 30% of them singletons. The sequenced sample was cultured CD8+ T cells from PBMCs, obtained from culture after CMV antigen stimulation. Every receptor here comes from a human donor in good health (CMV status not recorded). Some clones in this sample may be carry-over from other donors' samples.

The gene calls are TRBV28 and TRBJ1-5, with a weak D call TRBD1 (6 bases). Germline CDR1 is MDHEN and CDR2 is SYDVKM. The CDR3 length is 13 residues. Trimming cost V 8 bases and J 7 bases, with 15 bases left between them. CDR3 protein: CASHPRGAQPQHF. The CDR3 coding sequence is TGTGCCAGCCACCCCAGGGGAGCACAGCCCCAGCATTTT.

This clonotype was picked up many times. The DNA of the CDR3 is TGTGCCAGCAGCCCAGTGGTTAGCCCCTACAATGAGCAGTTCTTC. Translating gives CASSPVVSPYNEQFF. This chain joins TRBV7-2 and TRBJ2-1, with D uncertain. The germline V gene has CDR1 SGHTA and CDR2 FQGNSA. The CDR3 has 15 residues. V was shortened by 5 bases and J by 2 bases, with 13 bases between the two germline ends.

The chain uses TRBV27 and TRBJ2-2; D unclear. Germline CDR1 reads MNHEY; CDR2 reads SMNVEV (reference sequence). The CDR3 consists of 14 residues. V was shortened by 3 bases and J by 0 bases, with 5 bases between the two germline ends. The CDR3 is CASSLMPNTGELFF. In DNA, the CDR3 is TGTGCCAGCAGTTTGATGCCGAACACCGGGGAGCTGTTTTTT.

This clonotype was seen only a few times. This chain connects TRBV4-1 to TRBJ2-2; 7 nucleotides align to TRBD2. CDR1 and CDR2 (germline): MGHRA, YSYEKL. The CDR3 contains 17 residues. The trim removed 4 bases at V and 3 bases at J, leaving 11 bases unmatched. The chain's CDR3 is CASSLVGAGVDTGELFF. CDR3 in DNA: TGCGCCAGCAGCCTCGTCGGGGCGGGGGTGGACACCGGGGAGCTGTTTTTT.

This clonotype came up a few times. V usage is TRBV6-2 or TRBV6-3 and J usage is TRBJ2-7; no reliable D call. The CDR3 spans 13 residues. Germline CDR1 reads MNHEY; CDR2 reads SVGEGT. The germline V and J ends were trimmed by 0 bases and 6 bases, with 9 bases remaining between them. The CDR3 reads CASSYSTRAEQYV. As DNA, the CDR3 is TGTGCCAGCAGTTACTCGACCCGGGCCGAGCAGTACGTC.

This clonotype was seen a single time. This rearrangement joins TRBV12-3 or TRBV12-4 to TRBJ1-4, with D possibly TRBD1 on 6 matching bases. Between the trimmed V and J ends, which lost 8 bases and 8 bases, there was a span of 15 bases. The CDR3 spans 13 residues. The CDR3 region is CASRGTIGEKLFF. In DNA, the CDR3 is TGTGCCAGCCGAGGGACAATAGGGGAAAAACTGTTTTTT.

V and J are TRBV6-2 or TRBV6-3 and TRBJ1-1; D is unclear. This CDR3 is built from 12 residues. Deletions cut 2 bases from V and 8 bases from J, with 9 bases between. The germline V gene has CDR1 MNHEY and CDR2 SVGEGT. The CDR3 sequence is CASSYPRPEAFF. Here the CDR3 DNA reads TGTGCCAGCAGTTACCCCCGCCCCGAAGCTTTCTTT.

The rearrangement joins TRBV11-1 to TRBJ1-6; D not resolved. Germline V lookup: CDR1 SGHAT, CDR2 FQDESV (reference sequence). CDR3 size: 14 residues. Between the trimmed V and J ends, which lost 5 bases and 5 bases, there was a span of 10 bases. This CDR3 is CASSDKRDNSPLHF. For the CDR3, the DNA is TGTGCCAGCAGCGATAAAAGGGATAATTCACCCCTCCACTTT.

The J gene is TRBJ1-5, the V gene TRBV20-1; the D gene is possibly TRBD1 (6 bases). Trimming shortened V by 3 bases and J by 6 bases, and 15 bases separated the two germline ends. The CDR3 has 14 residues. Germline CDR1 and CDR2: DFQATT and SNEGSKA (reference sequence). The CDR3 protein is CSASVVGGGQPQHF. CDR3 DNA: TGCAGTGCTAGCGTTGTAGGGGGTGGTCAGCCCCAGCATTTT.

V is TRBV5-4 and J is TRBJ2-2; 7 nucleotides match TRBD1. Trimming removed 5 bases from V and 6 bases from J; junction bases left unmatched: 4. The CDR3 covers 13 residues. The V gene's germline CDR1 is SGHNT and CDR2 YYREEE (reference sequence). CDR3 nucleotide sequence: TGTGCCAGCAGACTCACAGGGGCCGGGGAGCTGTTTTTT. Its protein is CASRLTGAGELFF.

The CDR3 region has the DNA TGTGCCAGCAGCGATAGCGGGGCGAACACCGGGGAGCTGTTTTTT. This sequence encodes CASSDSGANTGELFF. This chain links TRBV7-6 with TRBJ2-2, with 8 nucleotides matching TRBD2. The length of the CDR3 is 15 residues. V lost 5 bases and J lost 0; bases outside the gene matches: 2. Germline CDR1 reads SGHVS; CDR2 reads FNYEAQ.

The chain recombines TRBV19 with TRBJ1-2; 11 positions match TRBD1. V shed 9 bases, J shed 8 bases, and the junction held 5 bases outside the gene matches. CDR3 length: 12 amino acids. CDR1 and CDR2 (germline): LNHDA, SQIVND (reference sequence). The CDR3 region has the DNA TGTGCCAGGGGACAGGGGGTAGAAGGCTACACCTTC. The encoded protein is CARGQGVEGYTF.

The chain has TRBV6-2 or TRBV6-3 and TRBJ2-3; D is possibly TRBD2 (6 bases). CDR3 size: 16 residues. CDR1 MNHEY and CDR2 SVGEGT come from the germline V gene. The V gene lost 5 bases and the J gene lost 1 base, with 16 bases spanning the gap. Here the CDR3 DNA reads TGTGCCAGCAGTAAATTCGGACTATCAGGCACAGATACGCAGTATTTT. As protein: CASSKFGLSGTDTQYF.

The V call is TRBV7-2, the J call TRBJ1-3; 7 bases match TRBD1. With 2 bases clipped from V and 1 base from J, the junction kept 11 bases outside the gene matches. The germline V gene encodes CDR1 SGHTA and CDR2 FQGNSA. CDR3 size: 18 residues. CDR3 DNA sequence: TGTGCCAGCAGCTTACCCATAACCGGGACAGCGTCTGGAAACACCATATATTTT. Translation: CASSLPITGTASGNTIYF.

This rearrangement joins TRBV15 to TRBJ2-7, with D tentatively TRBD1 or TRBD2 (5 bases each). Germline CDR1 is LNHNV and CDR2 is YYDKDF (reference sequence). The germline V and J ends were trimmed by 5 bases and 3 bases, with 11 bases remaining between them. The CDR3 runs to 13 residues. CDR3 protein: CATSAARGYEQYF. The CDR3 region has the DNA TGTGCCACCAGCGCAGCGAGGGGCTACGAGCAGTACTTC.

Note on this clonotype: The DNA is omitted, as the CDR3 cannot be located on it reliably, and the CDR3 follows TCRdb's listing. The rearrangement links TRBV29-1 to TRBJ2-1; TRBD1, the table's D call, lacks a check against the DNA. The CDR3 has 14 residues if both end residues are counted. Germline V gene data show CDR1 as SQVTM and CDR2 as ANQGSEA. CDR3 residues: CSVGPGQAYNEQFF.

V is TRBV19 and J is TRBJ1-4; no reliable D call. V lost 9 bases and J 6 bases, leaving 23 bases between the germline ends. The CDR3 has 16 amino acids. Germline V gene data show CDR1 as LNHDA and CDR2 as SQIVND (reference sequence). CDR3 nucleotides: TGTGCCAGCACCTACGGACTAGGAATCAGAGATGAAAAACTGTTTTTT. Residues: CASTYGLGIRDEKLFF. Using reference TRBV19 and TRBJ1-4 for the parts outside the CDR3, the full variable domain is DGGITQSPKYLFRKEGQNVTLSCEQNLNHDAMYWYRQDPGQGLRLIYYSQIVNDFQKGDIAEGYSVSREKKESFPLTVTSAQKNPTAFYLCASTYGLGIRDEKLFFGSGTQLSVL.

The chain combines TRBV7-9 with TRBJ1-2; D is undetermined. The length of the CDR3 is 15 residues. Germline CDR1 reads SEHNR; CDR2 reads FQNEAQ (reference sequence). V shed 5 bases and J shed 4 bases, with 17 bases lying between them. The DNA of the CDR3 is TGTGCCAGCAGCGGAAGCAGTTCGGGATCCTATGGCTACACCTTC. It is translated as CASSGSSSGSYGYTF.

The V and J genes are TRBV7-6 and TRBJ2-2, with D possibly matching TRBD1 (5 bases). The germline V and J ends were trimmed by 3 bases and 7 bases, with 12 bases remaining between them. This CDR3 spans 14 amino acids. Germline values: CDR1 SGHVS, CDR2 FNYEAQ. For the CDR3, the DNA is TGTGCCAGCAGCTTGAACCAGGGAAACGGGGAGCTGTTTTTT. This gives the protein CASSLNQGNGELFF.

Ten or more counts support this clonotype. This chain joins TRBV7-8 and TRBJ1-5; D is ambiguous. This CDR3 has 14 residues. The germline V gene has CDR1 SGHVS and CDR2 FQNEAQ. V was cut by 6 bases and J by 2 bases, with 11 bases left in between. CDR3 in DNA: TGTGCCAGCAGTCCAAATGGGGGCAATCAGCCCCAGCATTTT. Amino acid sequence: CASSPNGGNQPQHF. Full variable domain (remainder filled in from reference TRBV7-8 and TRBJ1-5): GAGVSQSPRYKVAKRGQDVALRCDPISGHVSLFWYQQALGQGPEFLTYFQNEAQLDKSGLPSDRFFAERPEGSVSTLKIQRTQQEDSAVYLCASSPNGGNQPQHFGDGTRLSIL.